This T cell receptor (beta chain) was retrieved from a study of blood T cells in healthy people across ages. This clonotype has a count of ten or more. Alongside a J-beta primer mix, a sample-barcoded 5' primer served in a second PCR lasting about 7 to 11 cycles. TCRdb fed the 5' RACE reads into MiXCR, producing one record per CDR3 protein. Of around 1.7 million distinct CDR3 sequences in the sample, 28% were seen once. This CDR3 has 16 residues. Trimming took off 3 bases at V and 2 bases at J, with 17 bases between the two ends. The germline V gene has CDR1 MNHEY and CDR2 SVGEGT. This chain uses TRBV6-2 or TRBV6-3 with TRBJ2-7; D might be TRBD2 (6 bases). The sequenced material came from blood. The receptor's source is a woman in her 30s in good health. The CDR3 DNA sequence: TGTGCCAGCAGTTATGGATGGCGGGGCAAAACCTACGAGCAGTACTTC. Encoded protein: CASSYGWRGKTYEQYF.